The 10 T cell receptor beta chains reported below all come from one sample, sequenced in a study of blood T cell repertoires in COVID-19. Sequenced by immunoSEQ multiplex PCR; TCRdb stores in-frame clones only, minus some. Of over 15,000 clones listed, about nine tenths are singletons. Sequencing was carried out using peripheral blood. These TCRs come from a human donor in a cohort sampled during active COVID-19.

J is TRBJ1-1 and V is TRBV27; possibly TRBD1 for D (5 bases). Trimming shortened V by 6 bases and J by 6 bases, and 11 bases separated the two germline ends. The CDR3 contains 12 residues. In germline, CDR1 is MNHEY, CDR2 SMNVEV (reference sequence). The CDR3 is CASRRGGAEAFF. DNA of the CDR3: TGTGCCAGCAGGCGGGGGGGAGCTGAAGCTTTCTTT.

On this clone itself: The junction departs from germline at one end; a sequencing error may be responsible. This chain joins TRBV28 and TRBJ2-7, with 15 bases lining up with TRBD2. CDR3 length: 14 amino acids. Per germline, CDR1 MDHEN and CDR2 SYDVKM. The chain's CDR3 is CASSFRTSGRAKHF. The CDR3 DNA sequence: TGTGCCAGCAGTTTTCGGACTAGCGGGAGGGCCAAGCACTTC.

The J gene is TRBJ1-5, the V gene TRBV28, with 7 bases identical to TRBD1. The CDR3 extends over 16 amino acids. V lost 7 bases, J lost 2 bases, and 11 bases stayed unmatched. The germline V gene has CDR1 MDHEN and CDR2 SYDVKM. This CDR3 reads CASTQSGGLGNQPQHF. CDR3 in DNA: TGTGCCAGCACCCAGTCAGGGGGGCTGGGCAATCAGCCCCAGCATTTT.

The chain combines TRBV27 with TRBJ1-5; TRBD1 matches at 7 bases. The CDR3 has 14 residues. Germline assignment: CDR1 MNHEY and CDR2 SMNVEV (reference sequence). With 3 bases clipped from V and 6 bases from J, the junction kept 5 bases outside the gene matches. CDR3 in DNA: TGTGCCAGCAGTTTGAAGGGGGCGGGTCAGCCCCAGCATTTT. Its protein product is CASSLKGAGQPQHF.

The V and J genes are TRBV9 and TRBJ2-7; 7 bases map to TRBD2. In germline, CDR1 is SGDLS, CDR2 YYNGEE. J was trimmed by 6 bases and V by 4 bases; bases with no gene match: 7. The CDR3 totals 13 residues. The CDR3 region is CASSIRDYGEQYF. The CDR3 coding sequence is TGTGCCAGCAGCATCCGGGACTATGGCGAGCAGTACTTC.

The chain employs TRBV3-1 (or the pseudogene TRBV3-2) and TRBJ2-1; 10 nucleotides match TRBD2. CDR1 LGHDT and CDR2 YNNKEL come from the germline V gene (reference sequence). The CDR3 is 16 amino acids. V lost 0 bases, J lost 3 bases, and 2 bases stayed unmatched. The CDR3 DNA sequence: TGTGCCAGCAGCCAAGAGGGACTAGCGAACTACAATGAGCAGTTCTTC. This sequence encodes CASSQEGLANYNEQFF.

This chain uses TRBV9 with TRBJ2-1; tentatively, D is TRBD2 (6 bases). This CDR3 has 15 amino acids. V gave up 0 bases and J gave up 5 bases, with 12 bases separating them. CDR1 and CDR2 from the germline V gene are SGDLS and YYNGEE. This CDR3 reads CASSVGAGRNNEQFF. The CDR3, as DNA: TGTGCCAGCAGCGTAGGAGCGGGTAGGAACAATGAGCAGTTCTTC.

The CDR3 protein is CASRAGLAGEYNEQFF. The CDR3 nucleotides read TGTGCCAGCAGGGCCGGACTAGCGGGGGAGTACAATGAGCAGTTCTTC. The V gene is TRBV5-4, the J gene TRBJ2-1; 13 bases are shared with TRBD2. V shed 5 bases, J shed 4 bases, and the junction held 6 bases outside the gene matches. Germline CDR1 is SGHNT and CDR2 is YYREEE (reference sequence). This CDR3 is built from 16 residues.

This chain connects TRBV2 to TRBJ1-1; no clear D. The CDR3 runs to 14 residues. Germline CDR1 reads SNHLY; CDR2 reads FYNNEI. V was cut by 2 bases and J by 1 base, with 8 bases left in between. CDR3 sequence: CASSESPGNTEAFF. The CDR3 DNA follows: TGTGCCAGCAGTGAATCTCCGGGGAACACTGAAGCTTTCTTT.

The V call is TRBV5-1, the J call TRBJ1-1; D remains ambiguous. V was trimmed by 1 base and J by 3 bases, leaving 7 bases between them. This CDR3 is 13 amino acids long. CDR1 and CDR2 (germline): SGHRS, YFSETQ. CDR3 sequence reads: CASSLHGDTEAFF. The CDR3 DNA sequence: TGCGCCAGCAGCTTGCACGGGGACACTGAAGCTTTCTTT.